This passage covers 4 T cell receptor beta chains from one sample sequenced in a study of radiation and T cells in renal cell carcinoma. Produced via immunoSEQ multiplex PCR; TCRdb's table is partial and in-frame only. The data contain just under 80,000 clones, approximately 83% of them seen just once; the ten biggest clones take up 22%. Time point given: blood 2 weeks post-SBRT. The sample's treatment: 15 Gy SBRT to primary tumor, nephrectomy 4 weeks later. Sequencing used blood, obtained from a patient whose treatment included radiotherapy and nephrectomy. These receptor sequences come from a woman between 50 and 59 years old with renal cell carcinoma.

CDR3 loop: CASSIPSRTGELFF. DNA for the CDR3: TGTGCCAGTAGTATCCCCTCAAGAACCGGGGAGCTGTTTTTT. V is TRBV19 and J is TRBJ2-2; no reliable D call. V was shortened by 3 bases and J by 5 bases, with 10 bases between the two germline ends. Per germline, CDR1 LNHDA and CDR2 SQIVND (reference sequence). CDR3 size: 14 residues.

This chain uses TRBV6-1 with TRBJ2-7; 7 nucleotides agree with TRBD1. This CDR3 comprises 14 residues. The junction had 8 bases not matched to a gene; V was cut back by 6 bases and J by 3 bases. Germline V gives CDR1 MNHNS, CDR2 SASEGT. CDR3 sequence: CASSRGTMDYEQYF. The CDR3 nucleotides are TGTGCCAGCAGCAGGGGGACCATGGACTACGAGCAGTACTTC.

The gene calls are TRBV6-1 and TRBJ2-4; TRBD1 matches at 9 bases. Trimming removed 7 bases from V and 6 bases from J; junction bases left unmatched: 4. The germline V gene has CDR1 MNHNS and CDR2 SASEGT. The CDR3 contains 13 residues. The CDR3 sequence is CASKWTGVNIQYF. The DNA for the CDR3 is TGTGCCAGCAAATGGACAGGGGTAAACATTCAGTACTTC.

The J gene is TRBJ1-4, the V gene TRBV5-4; 8 bases align to TRBD1. CDR1 and CDR2 (germline): SGHNT, YYREEE (reference sequence). The CDR3 length is 14 residues. V gave up 0 bases and J gave up 5 bases; unmatched junction bases: 0. The CDR3 sequence: CASSLDRGNEKLFF. CDR3 in DNA: TGTGCCAGCAGCTTGGACAGGGGGAATGAAAAACTGTTTTTT.